The clone carrying this T cell receptor beta chain was detected many times. The antigen is undetermined. RNA transcripts were the template for amplifying TCR beta CDR3 regions. HTBI primers were employed in a first-round RT-PCR of the TCR CDR3. TCRdb used MiXCR to reprocess the multiplex PCR reads, holding one entry per CDR3 protein. The repertoire holds about 400,000 distinct CDR3 sequences, more than 13% seen once, with 32% in the top ten. The data belong to a study of T cells in Graves' hyperthyroidism and ophthalmopathy. Study results and caveats: Among thyroid clonotypes expanded above 0.001, most also appeared in blood. With a median lead of 6.5 months before onset, the model predicted ophthalmopathy.

Germline V gives CDR1 SGHTA, CDR2 FQGNSA. The V gene lost 6 bases and the J gene lost 0 bases, with 14 bases spanning the gap. The CDR3 spans 15 residues. Uncontrolled infection, other autoimmune disease, pregnancy and lactation each barred patients from inclusion. This TCR came from a woman aged 25-40 years with Graves' hyperthyroidism. Sequenced input: blood. The chain employs TRBV7-2 and TRBJ1-2; D gene ambiguous. CDR3 DNA sequence: TGTGCCAGCAGTCGACGGACGGCCTCTAACTATGGCTACACCTTC. Protein product: CASSRRTASNYGYTF.